This TCR beta chain was captured by sequencing in a study of T cell responses to AZD1222 COVID-19 vaccine. As for the study in general: Second-dose intervals of approximately 4 or approximately 12 weeks were pooled. General study findings and limits: Repertoire sampling happened only post peak T cell response. White British donors predominated, females outnumbered males, and clonal diversity was possibly underestimated.

The V segment lost 6 bases and the J segment 0 bases; nucleotides outside the gene matches: 5. The CDR3 is made up of 15 amino acids. CDR1 and CDR2 (germline): MRHNA, SNTAGT. Points on this clone: The target antigen is unknown.

The repertoire was sequenced with immunoSEQ multiplex PCR; TCRdb's copy has only in-frame clones and lacks some. The sample includes under 130,000 clones, approximately 87% of them seen just once. The material was peripheral blood, obtained on day 0 of AZD1222 vaccination. The TCR sequence derives from an adult in good health. The chain joins TRBV6-4 to TRBJ1-5; 7 bases line up with TRBD1. CDR3 sequence: CASRPRGISNQPQHF. For the CDR3, the DNA is TGTGCCAGCAGACCCAGGGGGATTAGCAATCAGCCCCAGCATTTT.